The entry below describes one T cell receptor (beta chain). The data stem from a study of blood T cell repertoires in COVID-19. Cohort 3 donors counted as recovered after two negative PCRs, clearance, or resolved symptoms. The length of the CDR3 is 17 residues. V shed 5 bases and J shed 7 bases, with 23 bases lying between them. Per the germline V gene, CDR1 is SEHNR and CDR2 is FQNEAQ (reference sequence). Original methodology: Amplification with reference gene primers provided the estimates of nucleated cell counts. Libraries were prepared by immunoSEQ multiplex PCR; TCRdb keeps only in-frame clonotypes and omits some of them. V and J calls and clone size follow that table, whereas D and trimming were derived from the DNA. The table records over 150,000 clones, around four fifths of them present only once.

Sequencing input: PBMCs or T cells enriched from blood (not recorded which). This receptor was identified in a man aged 40-49 years who had recovered from COVID-19. The chain is built from TRBV7-9 and TRBJ1-4, with D maybe TRBD1 (6 bases). CDR3 sequence: CASSPPPGQNPFEKLFF. The CDR3 DNA reads as TGTGCCAGCAGCCCTCCTCCTGGACAGAACCCCTTTGAAAAACTGTTTTTT.